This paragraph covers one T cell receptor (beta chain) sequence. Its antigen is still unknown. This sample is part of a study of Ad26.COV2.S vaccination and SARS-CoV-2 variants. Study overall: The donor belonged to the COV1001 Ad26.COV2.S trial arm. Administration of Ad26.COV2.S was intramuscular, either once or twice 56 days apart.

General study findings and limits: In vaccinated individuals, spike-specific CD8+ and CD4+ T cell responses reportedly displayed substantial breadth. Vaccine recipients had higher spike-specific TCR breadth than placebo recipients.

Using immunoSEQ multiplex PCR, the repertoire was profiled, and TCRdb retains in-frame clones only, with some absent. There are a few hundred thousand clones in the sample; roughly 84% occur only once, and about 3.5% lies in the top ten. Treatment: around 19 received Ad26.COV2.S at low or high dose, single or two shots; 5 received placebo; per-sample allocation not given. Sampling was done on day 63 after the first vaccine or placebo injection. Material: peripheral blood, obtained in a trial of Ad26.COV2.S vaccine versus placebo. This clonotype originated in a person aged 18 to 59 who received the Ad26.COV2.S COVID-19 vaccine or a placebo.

The CDR3, as DNA: TGTGCCTGGACCCCAACAGGGGTTGGTCAGCCCCAGCATTTT. Protein sequence: CAWTPTGVGQPQHF. The V and J genes are TRBV30 and TRBJ1-5; TRBD1 aligns across 7 bases. The CDR3 consists of 14 residues. Trimming cost V 4 bases and J 6 bases; bases outside gene matches: 9. The V gene's germline CDR1 is GTSNPN and CDR2 SVGIG (reference sequence). The whole variable domain, remainder taken from reference TRBV30 and TRBJ1-5, is SQTIHQWPATLVQPVGSPLSLECTVEGTSNPNLYWYRQAAGRGLQLLFYSVGIGQISSEVPQNLSASRPQDRQFILSSKKLLLSDSGFYLCAWTPTGVGQPQHFGDGTRLSIL.